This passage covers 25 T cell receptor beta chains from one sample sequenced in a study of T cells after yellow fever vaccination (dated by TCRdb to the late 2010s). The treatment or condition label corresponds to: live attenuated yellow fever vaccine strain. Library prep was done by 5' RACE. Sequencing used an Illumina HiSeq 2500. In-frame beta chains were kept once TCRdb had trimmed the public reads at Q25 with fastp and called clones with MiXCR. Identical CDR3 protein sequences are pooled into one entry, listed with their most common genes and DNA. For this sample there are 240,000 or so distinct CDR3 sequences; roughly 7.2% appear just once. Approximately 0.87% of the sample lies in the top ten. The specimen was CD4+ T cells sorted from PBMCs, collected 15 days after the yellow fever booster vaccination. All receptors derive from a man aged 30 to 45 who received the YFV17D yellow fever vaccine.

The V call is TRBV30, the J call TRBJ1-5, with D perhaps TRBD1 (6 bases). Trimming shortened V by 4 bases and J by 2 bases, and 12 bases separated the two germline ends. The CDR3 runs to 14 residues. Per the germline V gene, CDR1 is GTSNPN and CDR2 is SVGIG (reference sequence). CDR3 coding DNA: TGTGCCTGGAATAGGGGGTATGGCAATCAGCCCCAGCATTTT. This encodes CAWNRGYGNQPQHF.

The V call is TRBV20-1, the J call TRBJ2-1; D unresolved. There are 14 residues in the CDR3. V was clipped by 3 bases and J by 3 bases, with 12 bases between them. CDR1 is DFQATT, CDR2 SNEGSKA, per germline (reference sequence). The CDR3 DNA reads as TGCAGTGCTAGGAGCGCGGTTAACTACAATGAGCAGTTCTTC. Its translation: CSARSAVNYNEQFF.

This chain's CDR3 is CAISEGDSNQPQHF. The DNA of the CDR3 is TGTGCCATCAGTGAAGGAGACAGTAATCAGCCCCAGCATTTT. V and J are TRBV10-3 and TRBJ1-5, with D tentatively TRBD1 (5 bases). CDR1 is ENHRY and CDR2 is SYGVKD in the germline V gene. There are 14 residues in the CDR3. Deletions cut 3 bases from V and 4 bases from J, with 10 bases between.

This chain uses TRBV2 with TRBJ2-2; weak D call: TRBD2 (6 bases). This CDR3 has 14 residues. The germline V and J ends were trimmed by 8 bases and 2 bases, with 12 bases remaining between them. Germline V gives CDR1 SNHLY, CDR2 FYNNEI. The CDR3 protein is CASGGGTNTGELFF. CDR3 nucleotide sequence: TGTGCCAGCGGTGGCGGGACTAACACCGGGGAGCTGTTTTTT. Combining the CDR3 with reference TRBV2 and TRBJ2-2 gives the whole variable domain EPEVTQTPSHQVTQMGQEVILRCVPISNHLYFYWYRQILGQKVEFLVSFYNNEISEKSEIFDDQFSVERPDGSNFTLKIRSTKLEDSAMYFCASGGGTNTGELFFGEGSRLTVL.

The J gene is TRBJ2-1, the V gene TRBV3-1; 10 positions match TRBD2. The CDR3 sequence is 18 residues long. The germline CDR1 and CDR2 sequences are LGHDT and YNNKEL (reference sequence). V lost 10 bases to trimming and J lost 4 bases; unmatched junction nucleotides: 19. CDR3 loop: CATSPQASGRAVYNEQFF. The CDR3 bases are TGTGCCACCTCCCCGCAGGCCAGCGGGAGGGCCGTTTACAATGAGCAGTTCTTC.

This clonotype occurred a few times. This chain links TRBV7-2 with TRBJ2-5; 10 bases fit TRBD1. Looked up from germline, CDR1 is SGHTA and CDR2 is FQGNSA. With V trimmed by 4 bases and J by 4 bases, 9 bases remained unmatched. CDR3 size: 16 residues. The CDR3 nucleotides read TGTGCCAGCAGCTCCCAGACAGGGGGCGTAGGAGAGACCCAGTACTTC. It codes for CASSSQTGGVGETQYF.

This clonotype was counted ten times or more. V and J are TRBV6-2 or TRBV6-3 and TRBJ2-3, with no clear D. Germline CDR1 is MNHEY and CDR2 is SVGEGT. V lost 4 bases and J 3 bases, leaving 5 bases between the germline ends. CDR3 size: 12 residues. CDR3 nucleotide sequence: TGTGCCAGCAGTTCCAAGACAGATACGCAGTATTTT. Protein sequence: CASSSKTDTQYF.

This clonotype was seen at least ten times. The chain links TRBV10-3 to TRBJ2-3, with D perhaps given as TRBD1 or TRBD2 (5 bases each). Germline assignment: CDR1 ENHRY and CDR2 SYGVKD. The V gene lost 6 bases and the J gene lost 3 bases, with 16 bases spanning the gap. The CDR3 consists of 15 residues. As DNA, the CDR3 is TGTGCCATCAGCCCCCATGGGGGTATTACAGATACGCAGTATTTT. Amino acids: CAISPHGGITDTQYF.

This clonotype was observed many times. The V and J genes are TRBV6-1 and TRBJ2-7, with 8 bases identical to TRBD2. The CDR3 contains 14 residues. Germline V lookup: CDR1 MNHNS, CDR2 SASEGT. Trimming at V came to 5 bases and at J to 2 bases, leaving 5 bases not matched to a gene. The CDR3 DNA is TGTGCCAGCAGTAAAACTAGCGGACCCTACGAGCAGTACTTC. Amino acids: CASSKTSGPYEQYF.

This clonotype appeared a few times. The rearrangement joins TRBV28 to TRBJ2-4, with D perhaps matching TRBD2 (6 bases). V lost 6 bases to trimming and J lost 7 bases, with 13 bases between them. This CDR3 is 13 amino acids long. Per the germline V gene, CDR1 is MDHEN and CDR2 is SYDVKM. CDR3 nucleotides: TGTGCCAGCAGCGGGGAGGTGGTGAACATTCAGTACTTC. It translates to CASSGEVVNIQYF.

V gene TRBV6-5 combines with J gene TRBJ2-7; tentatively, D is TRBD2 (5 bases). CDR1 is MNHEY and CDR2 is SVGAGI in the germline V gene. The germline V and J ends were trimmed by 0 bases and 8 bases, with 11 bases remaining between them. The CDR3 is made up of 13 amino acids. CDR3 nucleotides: TGTGCCAGCAGTTACTCAAAGAGCGGCCAGCAGTACTTC. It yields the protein CASSYSKSGQQYF.

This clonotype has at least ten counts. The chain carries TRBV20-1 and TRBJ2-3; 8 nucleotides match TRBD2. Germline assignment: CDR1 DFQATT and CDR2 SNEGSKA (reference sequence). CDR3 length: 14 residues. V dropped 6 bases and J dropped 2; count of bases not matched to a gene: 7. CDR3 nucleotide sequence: TGCAGTGCCCCGGGACTAGTTGACACAGATACGCAGTATTTT. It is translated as CSAPGLVDTDTQYF.

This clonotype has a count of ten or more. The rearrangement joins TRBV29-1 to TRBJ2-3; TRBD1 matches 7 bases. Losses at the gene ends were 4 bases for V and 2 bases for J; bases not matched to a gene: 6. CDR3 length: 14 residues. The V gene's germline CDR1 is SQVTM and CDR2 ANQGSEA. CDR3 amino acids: CSVVRQGLTDTQYF. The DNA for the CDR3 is TGCAGCGTTGTCCGACAGGGCCTCACAGATACGCAGTATTTT.

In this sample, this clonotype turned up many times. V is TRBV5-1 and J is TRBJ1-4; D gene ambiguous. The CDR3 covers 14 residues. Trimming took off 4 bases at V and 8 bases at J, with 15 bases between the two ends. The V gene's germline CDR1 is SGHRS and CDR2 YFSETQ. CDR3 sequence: CASSGGRYDEKLFF. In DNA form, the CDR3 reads TGCGCCAGCAGCGGCGGACGGTACGACGAAAAACTGTTTTTT.

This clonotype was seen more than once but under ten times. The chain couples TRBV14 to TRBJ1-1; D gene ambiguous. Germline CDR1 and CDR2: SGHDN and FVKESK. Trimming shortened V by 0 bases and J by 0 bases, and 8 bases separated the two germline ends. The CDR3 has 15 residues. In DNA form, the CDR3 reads TGTGCCAGCAGCCAAGATCGCCCGTTGAACACTGAAGCTTTCTTT. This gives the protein CASSQDRPLNTEAFF.

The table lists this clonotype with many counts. The CDR3, as DNA: TGCGCCAGCAGCCAACAGTCCTGGGGCACAGATACGCAGTATTTT. This gives the protein CASSQQSWGTDTQYF. The J gene is TRBJ2-3, the V gene TRBV4-3; D uncertain. Germline-derived CDR1 and CDR2 are LGHNA and YSLEER. The CDR3 runs to 15 residues. The V end lost 2 bases, the J end lost 1 base, and 10 bases lay between the germline ends.

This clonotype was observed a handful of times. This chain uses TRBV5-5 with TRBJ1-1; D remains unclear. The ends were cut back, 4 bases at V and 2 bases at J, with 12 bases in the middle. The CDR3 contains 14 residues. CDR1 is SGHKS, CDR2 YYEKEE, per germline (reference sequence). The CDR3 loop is CASSPKQSNTEAFF. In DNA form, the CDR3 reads TGTGCCAGCAGCCCAAAACAGAGTAACACTGAAGCTTTCTTT.

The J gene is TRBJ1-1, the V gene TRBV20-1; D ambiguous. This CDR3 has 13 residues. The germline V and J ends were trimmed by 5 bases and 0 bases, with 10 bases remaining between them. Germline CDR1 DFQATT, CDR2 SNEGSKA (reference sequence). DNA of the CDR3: TGCAGTGCTTTCGTGGGCATGAACACTGAAGCTTTCTTT. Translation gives CSAFVGMNTEAFF.

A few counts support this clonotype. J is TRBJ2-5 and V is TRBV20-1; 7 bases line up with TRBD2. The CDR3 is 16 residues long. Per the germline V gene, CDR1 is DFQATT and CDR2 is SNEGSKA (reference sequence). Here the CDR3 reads CSARDYGKAPGETQYF. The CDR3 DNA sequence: TGCAGCGCCCGGGACTATGGAAAGGCCCCGGGGGAGACCCAGTACTTC.

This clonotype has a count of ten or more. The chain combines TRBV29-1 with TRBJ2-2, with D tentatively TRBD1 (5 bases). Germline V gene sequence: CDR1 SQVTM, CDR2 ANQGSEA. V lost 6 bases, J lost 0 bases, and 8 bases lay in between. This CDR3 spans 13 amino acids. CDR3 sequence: CSVTTANTGELFF. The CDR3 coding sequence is TGCAGCGTCACGACAGCGAACACCGGGGAGCTGTTTTTT.

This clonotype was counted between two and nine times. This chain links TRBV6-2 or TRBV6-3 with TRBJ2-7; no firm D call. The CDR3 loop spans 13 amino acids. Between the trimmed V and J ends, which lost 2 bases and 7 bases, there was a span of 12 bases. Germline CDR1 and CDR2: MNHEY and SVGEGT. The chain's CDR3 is CASSYAPAGEQYF. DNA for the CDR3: TGTGCCAGCAGTTACGCCCCCGCCGGTGAGCAGTACTTC.

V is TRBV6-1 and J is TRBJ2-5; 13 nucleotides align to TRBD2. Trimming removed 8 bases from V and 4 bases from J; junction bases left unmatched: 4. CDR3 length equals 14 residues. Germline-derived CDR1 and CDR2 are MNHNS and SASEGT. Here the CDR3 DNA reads TGTGCCAGCTCGACTAGCGGGAGGACAGAGACCCAGTACTTC. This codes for CASSTSGRTETQYF.

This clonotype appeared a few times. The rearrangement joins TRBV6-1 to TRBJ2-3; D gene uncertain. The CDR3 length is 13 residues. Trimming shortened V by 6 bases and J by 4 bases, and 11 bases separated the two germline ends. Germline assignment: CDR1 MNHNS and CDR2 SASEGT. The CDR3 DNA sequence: TGTGCCAGCAGGGATTGGGGTGCAGATACGCAGTATTTT. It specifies CASRDWGADTQYF.

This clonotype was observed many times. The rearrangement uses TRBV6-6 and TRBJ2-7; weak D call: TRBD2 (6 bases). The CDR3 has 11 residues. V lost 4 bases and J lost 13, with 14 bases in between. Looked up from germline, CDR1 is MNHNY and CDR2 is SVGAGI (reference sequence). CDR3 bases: TGTGCCAGCAGTTTCCTTCAGGGACTTTACTTC. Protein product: CASSFLQGLYF.

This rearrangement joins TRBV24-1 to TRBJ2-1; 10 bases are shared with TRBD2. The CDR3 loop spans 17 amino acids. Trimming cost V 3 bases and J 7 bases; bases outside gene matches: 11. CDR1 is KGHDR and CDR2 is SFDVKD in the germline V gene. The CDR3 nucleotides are TGTGCCACCAGTGATCCCCCGAGCGGGAGGGAAGATAATGAGCAGTTCTTC. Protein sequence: CATSDPPSGREDNEQFF.